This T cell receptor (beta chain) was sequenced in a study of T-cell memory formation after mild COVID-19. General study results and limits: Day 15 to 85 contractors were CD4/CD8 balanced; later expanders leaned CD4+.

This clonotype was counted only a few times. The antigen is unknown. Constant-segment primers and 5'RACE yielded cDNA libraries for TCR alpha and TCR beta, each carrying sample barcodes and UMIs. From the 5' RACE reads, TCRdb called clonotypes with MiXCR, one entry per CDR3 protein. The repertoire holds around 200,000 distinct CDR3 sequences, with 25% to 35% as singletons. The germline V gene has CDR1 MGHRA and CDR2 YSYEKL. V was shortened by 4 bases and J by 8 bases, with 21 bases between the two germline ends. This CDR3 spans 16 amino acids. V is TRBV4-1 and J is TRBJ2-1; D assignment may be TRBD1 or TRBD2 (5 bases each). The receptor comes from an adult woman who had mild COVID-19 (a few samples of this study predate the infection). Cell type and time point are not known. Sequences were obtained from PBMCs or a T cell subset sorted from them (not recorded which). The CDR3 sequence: CASSLRGQGWEHEQFF. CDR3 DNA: TGCGCCAGCAGCCTCAGAGGGCAGGGATGGGAGCATGAGCAGTTCTTC.